Reported below is one TCR beta chain. What it binds is unknown. The data were obtained in a study of Ad26.COV2.S vaccination and SARS-CoV-2 variants. Study details: In the COV1001 trial, the donor was in the Ad26.COV2.S arm. The authors gave Ad26.COV2.S intramuscularly, either once or twice 56 days apart. Whole-study findings and limits: Across vaccine and placebo recipients, the breadth of non-spike TCRs was similar. Spike-specific responses of CD8+ and CD4+ T cells were reported to display substantial breadth after vaccination.

TCRdb's table, derived via immunoSEQ multiplex PCR, lists solely in-frame clones and lacks some. There are about 400,000 clones in the sample; 85% to 90% occur only once, and approximately 4% lies in the top ten. Germline CDR1 MNHEY, CDR2 SVGEGT. Trimming at V came to 4 bases and at J to 4 bases, leaving 6 bases not matched to a gene. The CDR3 length is 15 residues. Treatment specified: 19 received Ad26.COV2.S at low or high dose, single or two shots; about 5 received placebo; per-sample allocation not given. The samples were gathered on day 63 after the first injection of vaccine or placebo. V and J are TRBV6-2 or TRBV6-3 and TRBJ2-5, with TRBD2 matching over 10 bases. Sample: peripheral blood, taken in a trial of Ad26.COV2.S vaccine versus placebo. The receptor comes from a person between 18 and 59 years old who received the Ad26.COV2.S COVID-19 vaccine or a placebo. The CDR3 here is CASSSSGGFAETQYF. CDR3 bases: TGTGCCAGCAGTTCTAGCGGGGGTTTCGCAGAGACCCAGTACTTC.